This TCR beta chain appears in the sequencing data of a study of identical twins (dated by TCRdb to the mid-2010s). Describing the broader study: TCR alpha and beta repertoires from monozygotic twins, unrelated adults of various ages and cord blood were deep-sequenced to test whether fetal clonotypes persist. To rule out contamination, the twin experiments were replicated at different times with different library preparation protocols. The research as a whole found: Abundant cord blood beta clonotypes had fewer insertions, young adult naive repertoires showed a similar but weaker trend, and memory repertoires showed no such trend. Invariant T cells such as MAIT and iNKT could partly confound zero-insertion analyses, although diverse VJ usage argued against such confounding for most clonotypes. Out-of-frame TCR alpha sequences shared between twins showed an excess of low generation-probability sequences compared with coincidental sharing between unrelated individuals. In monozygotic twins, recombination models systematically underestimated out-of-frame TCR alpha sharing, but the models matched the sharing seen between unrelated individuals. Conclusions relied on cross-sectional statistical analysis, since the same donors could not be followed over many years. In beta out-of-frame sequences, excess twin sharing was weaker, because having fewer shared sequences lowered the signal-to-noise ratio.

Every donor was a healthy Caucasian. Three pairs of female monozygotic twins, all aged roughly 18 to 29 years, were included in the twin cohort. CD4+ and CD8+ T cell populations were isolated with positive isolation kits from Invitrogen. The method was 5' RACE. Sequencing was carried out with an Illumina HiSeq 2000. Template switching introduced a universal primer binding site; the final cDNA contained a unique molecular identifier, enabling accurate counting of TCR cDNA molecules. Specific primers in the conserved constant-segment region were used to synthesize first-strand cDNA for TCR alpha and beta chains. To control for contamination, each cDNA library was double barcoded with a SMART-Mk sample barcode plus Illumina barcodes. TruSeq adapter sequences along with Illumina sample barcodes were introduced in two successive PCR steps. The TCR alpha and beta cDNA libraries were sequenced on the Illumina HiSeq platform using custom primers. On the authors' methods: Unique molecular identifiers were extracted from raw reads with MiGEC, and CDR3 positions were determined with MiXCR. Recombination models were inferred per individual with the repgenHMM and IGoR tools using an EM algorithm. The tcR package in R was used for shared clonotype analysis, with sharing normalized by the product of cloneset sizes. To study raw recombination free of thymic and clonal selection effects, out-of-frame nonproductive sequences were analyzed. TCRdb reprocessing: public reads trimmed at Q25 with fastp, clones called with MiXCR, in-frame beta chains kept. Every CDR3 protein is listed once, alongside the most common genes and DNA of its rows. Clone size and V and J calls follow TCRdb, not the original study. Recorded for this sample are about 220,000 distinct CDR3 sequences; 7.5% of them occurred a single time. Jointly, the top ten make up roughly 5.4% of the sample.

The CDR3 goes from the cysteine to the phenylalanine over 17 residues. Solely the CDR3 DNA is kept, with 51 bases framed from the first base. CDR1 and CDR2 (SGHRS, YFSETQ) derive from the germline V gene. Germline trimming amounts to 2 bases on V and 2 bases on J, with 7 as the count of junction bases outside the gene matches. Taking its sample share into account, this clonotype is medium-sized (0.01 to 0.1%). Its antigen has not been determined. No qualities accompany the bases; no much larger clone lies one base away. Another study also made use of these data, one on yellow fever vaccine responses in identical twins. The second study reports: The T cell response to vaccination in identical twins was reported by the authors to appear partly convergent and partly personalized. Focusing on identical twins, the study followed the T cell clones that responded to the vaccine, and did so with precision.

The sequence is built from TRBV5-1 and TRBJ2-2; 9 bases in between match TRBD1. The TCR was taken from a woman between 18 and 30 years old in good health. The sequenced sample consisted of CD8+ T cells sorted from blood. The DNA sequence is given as TGCGCCAGCAGCTTAATTAAGACAGGGGGAAACACCGGGGAGCTGTTTTTT. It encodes CASSLIKTGGNTGELFF.